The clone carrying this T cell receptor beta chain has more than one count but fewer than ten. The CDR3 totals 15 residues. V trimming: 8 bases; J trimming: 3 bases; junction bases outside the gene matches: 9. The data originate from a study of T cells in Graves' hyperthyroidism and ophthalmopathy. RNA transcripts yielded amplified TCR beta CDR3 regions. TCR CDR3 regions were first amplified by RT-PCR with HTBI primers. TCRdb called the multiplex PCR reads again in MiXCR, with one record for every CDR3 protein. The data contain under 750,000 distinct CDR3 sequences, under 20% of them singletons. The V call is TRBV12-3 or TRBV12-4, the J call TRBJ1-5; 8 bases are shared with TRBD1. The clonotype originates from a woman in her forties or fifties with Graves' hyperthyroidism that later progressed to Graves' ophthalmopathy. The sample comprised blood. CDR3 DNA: TGTGCCAGCTTAACCCGGACAGGGCCCAATCAGCCCCAGCATTTT. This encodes CASLTRTGPNQPQHF.